The rows below give T cell receptor beta chains drawn from one sample of a study of CD8 T cells in ankylosing spondylitis. TCRdb processed the 5' RACE reads anew with MiXCR; each CDR3 protein has one entry. Seen here are fewer than 650,000 distinct CDR3 sequences, about 13% observed once, and the top ten hold nearly 7%. The sample was blood, either unsorted or a sorted T cell fraction (not recorded which). Receptors were obtained from a male donor with ankylosing spondylitis. Each CDR3 is given with its conserved first and last residue. The order of the fields is D gene, V gene, clone size, J gene, CDR3 protein, CDR3 DNA. D genes are given only for firm matches. Size is stated for part of the rows, as once, few or many counts, or as a class when the clone is expanded.

NA,TRBV4-1,few,TRBJ2-2,CASSQTLGRRVTGELFF,TGCGCCAGCAGCCAAACCCTAGGGAGAAGAGTCACCGGGGAGCTGTTTTTT
NA,TRBV3-1,NA,TRBJ2-5,CASSQSGPTGETQYF,TGTGCCAGCAGCCAAAGCGGGCCTACGGGAGAGACCCAGTACTTC
NA,TRBV7-2,once,TRBJ2-5,CASSSSNEETQYF,TGTGCCAGCAGCTCCTCTAACGAGGAGACCCAGTACTTC
NA,TRBV10-3,NA,TRBJ2-1,CATRLDSYNEQFF,TGTGCCACCAGGTTAGACTCCTACAATGAGCAGTTCTTC
TRBD1,TRBV12-5,few,TRBJ1-1,CASGWDRFGTEAFF,TGTGCTAGTGGCTGGGACAGATTTGGTACTGAAGCTTTCTTT
TRBD1,TRBV24-1,NA,TRBJ2-2,CATSEPSQGDRELFF,TGTGCCACCAGTGAACCTTCCCAGGGGGACCGGGAGCTGTTTTTT
NA,TRBV6-6,NA,TRBJ1-4,CASSLPPQELFF,TGTGCCAGCAGCCTTCCCCCCCAGGAACTGTTTTTT
NA,TRBV5-1,NA,TRBJ2-1,CASSSPSDEQFF,TGCGCCAGCAGCTCCCCTAGTGATGAGCAGTTCTTC
NA,TRBV3-1,few,TRBJ1-4,CASSQEVGQPGEKLFF,TGTGCCAGCAGCCAAGAGGTTGGGCAGCCTGGGGAAAAACTGTTTTTT
NA,TRBV6-1,NA,TRBJ2-5,CASRMAEGRETQYF,TGTGCCAGCAGAATGGCGGAGGGGCGGGAGACCCAGTACTTC
NA,TRBV5-5,NA,TRBJ2-1,CASIIRPRGYNEQFF,TGTGCCAGCATTATTAGACCGAGAGGCTACAATGAGCAGTTCTTC
TRBD2,TRBV29-1,NA,TRBJ2-7,CSVEIAGQGRQYF,TGCAGCGTTGAAATAGCGGGGCAGGGAAGGCAGTACTTC
NA,TRBV7-9,few,TRBJ2-3,CASSLGVGYTDTQYF,TGTGCCAGCAGCTTAGGTGTCGGGTACACAGATACGCAGTATTTT
NA,TRBV11-3,NA,TRBJ2-7,CASSLDGTGTEQYF,TGTGCCAGCAGCTTAGATGGCACCGGGACCGAGCAGTACTTC
TRBD1,TRBV10-3,few,TRBJ1-1,CAISEYGQGATEAFF,TGTGCCATCAGTGAGTACGGACAGGGGGCCACTGAAGCTTTCTTT
TRBD1,TRBV5-6,NA,TRBJ2-7,CASSPGQGNYEQYF,TGTGCCAGCAGCCCGGGACAGGGTAACTACGAGCAGTACTTC
NA,TRBV20-1,few,TRBJ1-4,CSAKGPGVGEKLFF,TGCAGTGCTAAGGGGCCAGGGGTAGGCGAAAAACTGTTTTTT
NA,TRBV5-1,NA,TRBJ2-6,CASSFRTSSSGANVLTF,TGCGCCAGCAGCTTTAGGACCTCATCCTCTGGGGCCAACGTCCTGACTTTC
TRBD2,TRBV5-1,NA,TRBJ2-3,CASSPGSSGILTTQYF,TGCGCCAGCAGCCCTGGCTCTAGCGGGATATTAACTACGCAGTATTTT
NA,TRBV20-1,NA,TRBJ2-1,CSASGALDHEQFF,TGCAGTGCTAGTGGGGCACTAGACCATGAGCAGTTCTTC
TRBD1,TRBV12-3/TRBV12-4,many,TRBJ1-1,CASTQTGAAGEAFF,TGTGCCAGCACCCAGACAGGGGCGGCGGGGGAAGCTTTCTTT
NA,TRBV20-1,many,TRBJ1-5,CSAREARGNQPQHF,TGCAGTGCTAGAGAAGCCAGGGGCAATCAGCCCCAGCATTTT
NA,TRBV25-1,few,TRBJ1-3,CASSEGRRSPPSGNTIYF,TGTGCCAGCAGTGAAGGTCGGCGTTCCCCGCCCTCTGGAAACACCATATATTTT
TRBD1,TRBV12-3/TRBV12-4,NA,TRBJ2-7,CASSFRQGGREQYF,TGTGCCAGCAGTTTTCGACAGGGTGGCCGCGAGCAGTACTTC
NA,TRBV14,few,TRBJ1-6,CASSQALDSGSPLHF,TGTGCCAGCAGCCAAGCGTTGGACAGCGGTTCACCCCTCCACTTT
NA,TRBV20-1,few,TRBJ2-7,CSVLLSGPAGEQYF,TGCAGTGTCCTGCTATCTGGACCCGCCGGGGAGCAGTACTTC